This T cell receptor beta chain emerged from a study of OX40 agonist ivuxolimab in advanced cancers. The assay was immunoSEQ multiplex PCR, and TCRdb's table has in-frame clones only and misses some. This table has roughly 80,000 clones, approximately 85% appearing once. This receptor was taken from an adult with an advanced solid tumor such as melanoma, head and neck, liver or kidney cancer. The sequencing here drew on CD4+ or CD8+ T cells sorted from blood, taken in a trial of the OX40 agonist ivuxolimab.

The CDR3 coding sequence is TGTGCCAGCACCGGGACGGCGAGACAGCAAGAGACCCAGTACTTC. This codes for CASTGTARQQETQYF. This chain uses TRBV2 with TRBJ2-5; D may match TRBD1 or TRBD2 (5 bases each). Germline V lookup: CDR1 SNHLY, CDR2 FYNNEI. Trimming took off 7 bases at V and 2 bases at J, with 17 bases between the two ends. The CDR3 is made up of 15 amino acids.